This TCR beta chain was sequenced during a study of T cells in Graves' hyperthyroidism and ophthalmopathy. The study's findings and limits: Ophthalmopathy prediction by the model preceded onset by a median about 6 months. Most clonotypes that expanded in the thyroid above 0.001 also showed up in blood.

Comments on this clonotype: What it binds is not known.

V lost 6 bases and J lost 6, with 17 bases in between. CDR1 is MGHDK, CDR2 SYGVNS, per germline. The CDR3 covers 14 residues. RNA transcripts provided the source from which TCR beta CDR3 regions were amplified. The HTBI primer set served for first-round RT-PCR of the TCR CDR3. TCRdb used MiXCR to reprocess the multiplex PCR reads, holding one entry per CDR3 protein. The sample shows hundreds of thousands of distinct CDR3 sequences, 35% to 40% of them seen only once. Clinical symptoms, serum thyroxine and TRAb, thyroid ultrasound and orbital computed tomography together formed the diagnostic basis. This clonotype was sampled from a man aged 18 to 30 with Graves' hyperthyroidism. The chain has TRBV25-1 and TRBJ1-2; D possibly corresponds to TRBD1 (6 bases). The source material was blood. Here the CDR3 reads CASSLDGGAHGYTF. In DNA, the CDR3 is TGTGCCAGCAGCTTGGATGGGGGCGCCCATGGCTACACCTTC.